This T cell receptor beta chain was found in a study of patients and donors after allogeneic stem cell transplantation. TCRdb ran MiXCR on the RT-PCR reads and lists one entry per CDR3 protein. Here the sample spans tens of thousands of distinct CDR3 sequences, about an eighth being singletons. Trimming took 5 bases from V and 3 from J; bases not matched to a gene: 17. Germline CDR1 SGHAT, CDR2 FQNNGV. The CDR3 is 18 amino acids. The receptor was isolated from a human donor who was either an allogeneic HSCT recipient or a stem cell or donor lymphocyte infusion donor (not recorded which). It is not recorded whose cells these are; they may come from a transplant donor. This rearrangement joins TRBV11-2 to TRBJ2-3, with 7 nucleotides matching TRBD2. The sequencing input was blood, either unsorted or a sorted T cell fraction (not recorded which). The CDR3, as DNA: TGTGCCAGCAGCATCCCTTGGGGGGGAGACTTAAGGACAGATACGCAGTATTTT. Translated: CASSIPWGGDLRTDTQYF.